A single count supports the clone carrying this TCR beta chain. Its matching antigen is unknown. The junction departs from germline at one end; a sequencing error may be responsible. The record originates from a study of Ad26.COV2.S vaccination and SARS-CoV-2 variants. Study-level points and caveats: Reports say spike-specific CD8+ and CD4+ T cell responses covered substantial breadth after vaccination. Participants in the vaccine arm had higher spike-specific TCR breadth; placebo recipients had lower. Vaccinated and placebo-treated recipients had similar non-spike TCR breadth.

The length of the CDR3 is 11 residues. Repertoires were generated with immunoSEQ multiplex PCR, while TCRdb's copy carries only in-frame clones and drops some. The sample consists of tens of thousands of clones, approximately 82% of them appearing once. The chain couples TRBV12-3 or TRBV12-4 to TRBJ2-3, with TRBD1 as a possible D gene (6 bases). The receptor comes from a human donor who had recovered from COVID-19. This material consisted of peripheral blood, taken after recovery from COVID-19. The CDR3 coding sequence is TGTGCCAGCAGTTCGACAGGTACGCAGTATTTT. Protein product: CASSSTGTQYF.